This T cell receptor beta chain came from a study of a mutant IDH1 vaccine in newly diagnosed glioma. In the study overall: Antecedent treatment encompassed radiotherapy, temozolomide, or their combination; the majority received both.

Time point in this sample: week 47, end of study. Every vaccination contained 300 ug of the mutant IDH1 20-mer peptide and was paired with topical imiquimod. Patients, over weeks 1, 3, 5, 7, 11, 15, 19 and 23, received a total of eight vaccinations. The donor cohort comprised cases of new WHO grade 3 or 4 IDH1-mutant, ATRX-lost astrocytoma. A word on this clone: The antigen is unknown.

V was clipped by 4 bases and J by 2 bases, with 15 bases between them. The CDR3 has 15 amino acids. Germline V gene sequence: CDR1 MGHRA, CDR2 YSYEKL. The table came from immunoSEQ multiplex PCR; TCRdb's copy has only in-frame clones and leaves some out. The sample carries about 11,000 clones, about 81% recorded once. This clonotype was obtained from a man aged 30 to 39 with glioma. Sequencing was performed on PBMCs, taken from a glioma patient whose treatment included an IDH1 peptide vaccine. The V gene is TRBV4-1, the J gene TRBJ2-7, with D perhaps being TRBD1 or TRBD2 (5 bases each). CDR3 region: CASSPLPGPAYEQYF. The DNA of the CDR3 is TGCGCCAGCAGCCCATTGCCGGGACCGGCCTACGAGCAGTACTTC.